One and the same sample provided the 10 T cell receptor beta chains below, sequenced in a study of blood T cell repertoires in COVID-19. Profiling relied on immunoSEQ multiplex PCR, and the TCRdb table lists in-frame clones only, not all of them. The table includes roughly 97,000 clones, about four fifths detected once. Sequenced sample: peripheral blood. The receptors originated from a man aged 55 to 70 with acute or convalescent COVID-19.

V gene TRBV6-5 combines with J gene TRBJ1-5, with 7 bases that match TRBD1. The V and J ends lost 9 bases and 4 bases, in that order; junction bases with no gene match: 9. This CDR3 is built from 14 residues. Germline V gene lookup returns CDR1 MNHEY and CDR2 SVGAGI. The CDR3, as DNA: TGTGCCAGTGGGGGTTGGGACAGTAATCAGCCCCAGCATTTT. Its translation: CASGGWDSNQPQHF.

V gene TRBV11-2 combines with J gene TRBJ2-2; a possible D gene is TRBD2 (7 bases). V lost 1 base, J lost 4 bases, and 19 bases lay in between. This CDR3 has 18 residues. The germline V gene has CDR1 SGHAT and CDR2 FQNNGV. CDR3 DNA: TGTGCCAGCAGCTTAGGTCTAGGGGGGGGCGCCAGCACCGGGGAGCTGTTTTTT. This encodes CASSLGLGGGASTGELFF.

This chain links TRBV7-6 with TRBJ2-2, with a tentative D call TRBD1 (5 bases). V lost 8 bases to trimming and J lost 0 bases, with 10 bases between them. The CDR3 extends over 14 amino acids. From germline, CDR1 is SGHVS and CDR2 FNYEAQ. The CDR3 loop is CASRRTTNTGELFF. For the CDR3, the DNA is TGTGCCAGCCGTCGGACAACGAACACCGGGGAGCTGTTTTTT.

The count of this clone is one. The genes are TRBV5-1 and TRBJ2-6; TRBD1 matches 11 bases. The germline V gene encodes CDR1 SGHRS and CDR2 YFSETQ. The CDR3 loop spans 17 amino acids. V lost 0 bases and J lost 2; bases outside the gene matches: 1. The CDR3 DNA reads TGCGCCAGCAGCTTGGGGGACAGGGGGACTGGGGCCAACGTCCTGACTTTC. Protein sequence: CASSLGDRGTGANVLTF.

The rearrangement uses TRBV9 and TRBJ2-7; D is unclear. This CDR3 region has 13 residues. Germline CDR1 and CDR2: SGDLS and YYNGEE. The ends were cut back, 2 bases at V and 5 bases at J, with 11 bases in the middle. DNA for the CDR3: TGTGCCAGCAGCGTTGGGCCCTGGGACGAGCAGTACGTC. Translating gives CASSVGPWDEQYV.

The genes are TRBV5-1 and TRBJ1-5; weak D call: TRBD1 (6 bases). CDR3 length: 15 residues. V was clipped by 3 bases and J by 2 bases, with 12 bases between them. From germline, CDR1 is SGHRS and CDR2 YFSETQ. The CDR3 loop reads CASSSEDSRNQPQHF. Written as DNA, the CDR3 is TGCGCCAGCAGCTCCGAGGACAGCCGCAATCAGCCCCAGCATTTT.

This clone was seen a single time. CDR3 in DNA: TGTGCCAGCAGCTTAGGAGACAGCTACAATGAGCAGTTCTTC. Translating gives CASSLGDSYNEQFF. J is TRBJ2-1 and V is TRBV11-3, with a weak D call TRBD1 (5 bases). The V gene lost 1 base and the J gene lost 3 bases, with 7 bases spanning the gap. In germline, CDR1 is SGHNT, CDR2 YENEEA. The CDR3 runs 14 residues.

This clone was seen a single time. This rearrangement joins TRBV28 to TRBJ1-4; D gene unclear. This CDR3 comprises 12 residues. Trimming left V 5 bases short and J 7 bases short, with 8 bases between. Germline-derived CDR1 and CDR2 are MDHEN and SYDVKM. CDR3 in DNA: TGTGCCAGCAGTCTGGCCCTTGAAAAACTGTTTTTT. Its translation: CASSLALEKLFF.

This clone has only a few counts. The chain has TRBV6-6 and TRBJ1-1; the D gene is possibly TRBD1 (5 bases). V gave up 0 bases and J gave up 7 bases, with 12 bases separating them. The CDR3 has 14 residues. Germline CDR1 is MNHNY and CDR2 is SVGAGI (reference sequence). The CDR3 DNA reads as TGTGCCAGCAGTTACTCGACAGCCACAGATGAAGCTTTCTTT. Its translation is CASSYSTATDEAFF.

The CDR3 DNA sequence: TGTGCCAGCTCACCACTCAAGGCGGGGGCCTACAATGAGCAGTTCTTC. Translating it yields CASSPLKAGAYNEQFF. The J gene is TRBJ2-1, the V gene TRBV18, with 7 bases fitting TRBD2. The CDR3 totals 16 residues. V was clipped by 1 base and J by 2 bases; unmatched bases: 5. Germline values: CDR1 KGHSH, CDR2 LQKENI.